Presented here are 15 T cell receptor beta chains from one specimen sequenced in a study of blood T cells in healthy people across ages. A second PCR, run for roughly 7 to 12 cycles, used a sample-barcoded 5' primer plus a J-beta primer mix. TCRdb re-called the 5' RACE reads through MiXCR, storing one row per CDR3 protein. The top ten clones hold 6.5% to 8.5% of a sample with around 1,500,000 distinct CDR3 sequences, 25% to 30% of them seen once. The sample comprised blood. Receptors were obtained from a woman in her 30s in good health.

This clonotype has at least ten counts. One junction end disagrees with the germline gene, perhaps due to a read error. The V and J genes are TRBV12-3 or TRBV12-4 and TRBJ2-6; D is unresolved. The CDR3 spans 15 residues. The CDR3 loop reads CASSLRVSGANVLTF. DNA of the CDR3: TGCGCCAGCAGCCTCAGAGTCTCTGGGGCCAACGTCCTGACTTTC.

The V call is TRBV9, the J call TRBJ2-7, with D unclear. The CDR3 runs 15 residues. The ends were cut back, 0 bases at V and 3 bases at J, with 13 bases in the middle. Germline CDR1 reads SGDLS; CDR2 reads YYNGEE. This chain's CDR3 is CASSVAPSTDYEQYF. The CDR3 DNA sequence: TGTGCCAGCAGCGTAGCCCCTTCGACGGACTACGAGCAGTACTTC. The full variable domain, in which reference TRBV9 and TRBJ2-7 provide the parts outside the CDR3, is DSGVTQTPKHLITATGQRVTLRCSPRSGDLSVYWYQQSLDQGLQFLIQYYNGEERAKGNILERFSAQQFPDLHSELNLSSLELGDSALYFCASSVAPSTDYEQYFGPGTRLTVT.

Concerning this clonotype: This may come from a read error, since a much larger clone is one base off. The rearrangement links TRBV5-1 to TRBJ2-1; 7 bases agree with TRBD2. Germline trimming cut 2 bases from V and 6 bases from J; bases unmatched to any gene: 11. The CDR3 contains 16 residues. Germline CDR1 and CDR2: SGHRS and YFSETQ. The CDR3 DNA reads as TGCGCCAGCAGCTTCTACGGACTAGGGGTTAGCAATGAGCAGTTCTTC. It translates to CASSFYGLGVSNEQFF.

At least ten counts were recorded for this clonotype. This chain uses TRBV6-4 with TRBJ2-6; D is uncertain. Germline V gene sequence: CDR1 MRHNA, CDR2 SNTAGT. V gave up 5 bases and J gave up 0 bases, with 8 bases separating them. The CDR3 contains 15 residues. CDR3 DNA sequence: TGTGCCAGCAGTAGAGAGTTCTCTGGGGCCAACGTCCTGACTTTC. Amino acids: CASSREFSGANVLTF.

V and J are TRBV3-1 and TRBJ1-2; 8 bases are a match to TRBD1. Germline V gene lookup returns CDR1 LGHDT and CDR2 YNNKEL (reference sequence). V was pared by 8 bases and J by 2 bases, with 7 bases of the junction left unmatched. CDR3 length: 14 residues. The DNA for the CDR3 is TGTGCCAGCGGGAGCCGGACAGGGAACTATGGCTACACCTTC. Its translation is CASGSRTGNYGYTF.

As for this clonotype: This may be a read error, as it is one base from a much larger clone. The rearrangement joins TRBV12-3 or TRBV12-4 to TRBJ2-1, with TRBD1 matching 12 bases. J was trimmed by 8 bases and V by 2 bases; bases with no gene match: 13. There are 18 residues in the CDR3. The CDR3 spells CASSLTRDRGPQAYEQFF. The CDR3, as DNA: TGTGCCAGCAGTTTAACCCGGGACAGGGGGCCCCAGGCCTATGAGCAGTTCTTC.

This clonotype was picked up a small number of times. The chain combines TRBV4-2 with TRBJ2-4; unclear D gene. The CDR3 consists of 15 residues. The V and J ends lost 1 base and 2 bases respectively, with 9 bases between them. Germline CDR1 LGHNA, CDR2 YNFKEQ. The CDR3 region has the DNA TGTGCCAGCAGCCAAGGGGGTGTAACCAAAAACATTCAGTACTTC. It specifies CASSQGGVTKNIQYF.

A few counts support this clonotype. The rearrangement uses TRBV14 and TRBJ2-3; D not certain. This CDR3 region has 13 residues. V lost 3 bases and J 2 bases, leaving 6 bases between the germline ends. Looked up from germline, CDR1 is SGHDN and CDR2 is FVKESK. The CDR3 DNA reads TGTGCCAGCAGCCATCAGCCCACAGATACGCAGTATTTT. Its translation is CASSHQPTDTQYF.

The chain recombines TRBV7-2 with TRBJ2-5; possibly TRBD1 for D (6 bases). The J call may be incorrect, as the DNA end agrees better with TRBJ2-1. The CDR3 has 16 amino acids. The germline gives CDR1 SGHTA, CDR2 FQGNSA. The CDR3 loop reads CASSLGSWGTQETQFF. CDR3 DNA sequence: TGTGCCAGCAGCTTAGGAAGTTGGGGGACACAAGAGACCCAGTTCTTC.

This chain joins TRBV7-3 and TRBJ1-1, with TRBD1 as a possible D gene (5 bases). Germline loops: CDR1 SGHTA, CDR2 FQGTGA. CDR3 length equals 14 residues. The V and J ends lost 5 bases and 3 bases respectively, with 13 bases between them. CDR3 region: CASSVLREDTEAFF. The DNA of the CDR3 is TGTGCCAGCAGCGTCCTCAGGGAGGACACTGAAGCTTTCTTT.

In its sample, this clonotype was seen a few times. The chain couples TRBV6-5 to TRBJ1-2, with TRBD1 as a possible D gene (5 bases). Per the germline V gene, CDR1 is MNHEY and CDR2 is SVGAGI. V was clipped by 4 bases and J by 7 bases, with 10 bases between them. The CDR3 extends over 12 amino acids. This chain's CDR3 is CASSFPGSGYTF. DNA of the CDR3: TGTGCCAGCAGTTTTCCAGGGAGTGGCTACACCTTC.

The J gene is TRBJ2-7, the V gene TRBV2; D is possibly TRBD1 (5 bases). Looked up from germline, CDR1 is SNHLY and CDR2 is FYNNEI. V was pared by 8 bases and J by 7 bases, with 18 bases between. CDR3 length equals 13 residues. The CDR3 protein is CASRRQRPEEQYF. In nucleotides, the CDR3 is TGTGCCAGCCGTAGACAGAGGCCGGAAGAGCAGTACTTC.

Many counts were recorded for this clonotype. The chain uses TRBV20-1 and TRBJ2-5; 7 nucleotides line up with TRBD2. The CDR3 loop spans 14 amino acids. Losses at the gene ends were 2 bases for V and 2 bases for J; bases not matched to a gene: 5. CDR1 and CDR2 (germline): DFQATT, SNEGSKA (reference sequence). CDR3 sequence: CSARPASGQETQYF. CDR3 in DNA: TGCAGTGCTAGACCGGCTAGCGGTCAAGAGACCCAGTACTTC.

This clonotype showed up many times. The rearrangement joins TRBV7-2 to TRBJ1-2; 8 nucleotides agree with TRBD1. V dropped 5 bases and J dropped 2; count of bases not matched to a gene: 4. CDR3 length: 14 amino acids. Looked up from germline, CDR1 is SGHTA and CDR2 is FQGNSA. The CDR3 nucleotides are TGTGCCAGCAGCCCCCGGACAGGGAACTATGGCTACACCTTC. Its protein product is CASSPRTGNYGYTF.

The chain uses TRBV12-3 or TRBV12-4 and TRBJ1-2; TRBD1 matches 8 bases. The CDR3 extends over 14 amino acids. V was pared by 4 bases and J by 6 bases, with 7 bases of the junction left unmatched. This CDR3 is CASSSDRDLNGYTF. The DNA for the CDR3 is TGTGCCAGCAGTTCGGACAGGGATCTCAATGGCTACACCTTC.